What follows describes a single T cell receptor beta chain. Its antigen is unidentified. Germline CDR1 is LNHNV and CDR2 is YYDKDF (reference sequence). The CDR3 consists of 16 residues. The V gene end was trimmed by 5 bases and the J gene end by 6 bases; junction bases not matched to a gene: 12. This specimen comes from a study of identifying expanded T cells in peripheral blood. Healthy donors had no documented immune events, such as infections, while sampled. Points from the study as a whole: Technical replicates showed around 1.2 changed clones; about 2 weeks roughly 16; four weeks 19. Approximately two-week clone count variance significantly increased as total template count grew.

The method was immunoSEQ multiplex PCR; TCRdb's version includes in-frame clones alone and lacks a portion of them. The sample lists about 100,000 clones, 88% occurring once. The chain joins TRBV15 to TRBJ1-2; 10 bases agree with TRBD1. The origin of this receptor is a person between 18 and 75 years old in good health. What was sequenced was blood. CDR3 loop: CATSQILGQGENGYTF. DNA of the CDR3: TGTGCCACCAGCCAGATATTAGGACAGGGGGAAAATGGCTACACCTTC.